This entry lists 21 T cell receptor beta chains sequenced from one sample in a study of identifying expanded T cells in peripheral blood. Repertoires were generated with immunoSEQ multiplex PCR, while TCRdb's copy carries only in-frame clones and drops some. The sample carries roughly 90,000 clones, about 85% recorded once. The specimen sequenced was blood. Receptors originate from a person aged 18-70 years in good health.

The chain has TRBV5-6 and TRBJ1-2, with D hard to call. CDR1 SGHDT and CDR2 YYEEEE come from the germline V gene. The germline V and J ends were trimmed by 1 base and 2 bases, with 9 bases remaining between them. The CDR3 loop spans 14 amino acids. As DNA, the CDR3 is TGTGCCAGCAGCTTGCTGGGATCCAACTATGGCTACACCTTC. It specifies CASSLLGSNYGYTF.

Written as DNA, the CDR3 is TGTGCCAGCAGTCACAGTGGGACAGGGGTCGATCAGCCCCAGCATTTT. Protein: CASSHSGTGVDQPQHF. The V gene is TRBV6-6, the J gene TRBJ1-5; 10 bases fit TRBD1. Trimming took 5 bases from V and 5 from J; bases not matched to a gene: 9. The CDR3 runs 16 residues. Germline CDR1 MNHNY, CDR2 SVGAGI (reference sequence).

The CDR3 is CASSQVRGGGTDTQYF. In DNA, the CDR3 is TGTGCCAGCAGCCAAGTGAGGGGGGGAGGCACAGATACGCAGTATTTT. This chain connects TRBV14 to TRBJ2-3; maybe TRBD2 (7 bases). CDR3 length: 16 amino acids. Germline-derived CDR1 and CDR2 are SGHDN and FVKESK. Trimming took 1 base from V and 1 from J, leaving 12 bases between them. The full variable domain, completed using reference TRBV14 and TRBJ2-3, is EAGVTQFPSHSVIEKGQTVTLRCDPISGHDNLYWYRRVMGKEIKFLLHFVKESKQDESGMPNNRFLAERTGGTYSTLKVQPAELEDSGVYFCASSQVRGGGTDTQYFGPGTRLTVL.

This clone was seen more than once but under ten times. The V and J genes are TRBV19 and TRBJ1-1, with D possibly being TRBD1 (5 bases). Germline V gene sequence: CDR1 LNHDA, CDR2 SQIVND (reference sequence). The CDR3 consists of 15 residues. Trimming shortened V by 6 bases and J by 6 bases, and 20 bases separated the two germline ends. The CDR3 DNA reads TGTGCCAGTAGCGAAAGGAGGGGAGGAAGGGCTGAAGCTTTCTTT. This gives the protein CASSERRGGRAEAFF.

V is TRBV5-6 and J is TRBJ1-4; D is uncertain. CDR3 size: 18 residues. V was pared by 3 bases and J by 3 bases, with 21 bases between. Germline V gene data show CDR1 as SGHDT and CDR2 as YYEEEE. The CDR3 bases are TGTGCCAGCAGCTCATCGGGGAAGAGTACCCTGTCTAATGAAAAACTGTTTTTT. It codes for CASSSSGKSTLSNEKLFF. The full variable domain, with the rest looked up from reference TRBV5-6 and TRBJ1-4, is DAGVTQSPTHLIKTRGQQVTLRCSPKSGHDTVSWYQQALGQGPQFIFQYYEEEERQRGNFPDRFSGHQFPNYSSELNVNALLLGDSALYLCASSSSGKSTLSNEKLFFGSGTQLSVL.

This chain's CDR3 is CASSPGLAGGSETQYF. The CDR3 region has the DNA TGTGCCAGCAGCCCCGGCCTAGCGGGGGGTTCAGAGACCCAGTACTTC. The V and J genes are TRBV9 and TRBJ2-5, with 11 bases matching TRBD2. Germline CDR1 is SGDLS and CDR2 is YYNGEE. The V segment lost 4 bases and the J segment 4 bases; nucleotides outside the gene matches: 9. This CDR3 has 16 amino acids.

The chain is built from TRBV7-2 and TRBJ2-5; D call uncertain. The germline V gene has CDR1 SGHTA and CDR2 FQGNSA. This CDR3 is built from 14 residues. V lost 3 bases and J 1 base, leaving 9 bases between the germline ends. CDR3 residues: CASSLNSVQETQYF. CDR3 DNA: TGTGCCAGCAGCTTGAATTCGGTCCAAGAGACCCAGTACTTC.

The rearrangement uses TRBV7-3 and TRBJ1-1; D is perhaps TRBD1 (6 bases). The CDR3 runs to 14 residues. Trimming took off 4 bases at V and 1 base at J, with 10 bases between the two ends. Germline V gives CDR1 SGHTA, CDR2 FQGTGA. The CDR3 bases are TGTGCCAGCAGCTCCGGGGGCGGGAACACTGAAGCTTTCTTT. Translation gives CASSSGGGNTEAFF.

The V and J genes are TRBV30 and TRBJ2-1; a weak D match, TRBD1 (6 bases). V shed 4 bases and J shed 6 bases, with 13 bases lying between them. This CDR3 comprises 13 residues. The germline V gene has CDR1 GTSNPN and CDR2 SVGIG (reference sequence). The CDR3 DNA sequence: TGTGCCTGGATGAAACAGGGATTCAATGAGCAGTTCTTC. Translated, it gives CAWMKQGFNEQFF.

The V and J genes are TRBV7-9 and TRBJ2-5; possibly TRBD1 or TRBD2 for D (5 bases each). The CDR3 totals 13 residues. Germline V CDR1 and CDR2: SEHNR, FQNEAQ (reference sequence). V was clipped by 4 bases and J by 2 bases, with 8 bases between them. The CDR3 coding sequence is TGTGCCAGCAGCTGGGGACGGCAAGAGACCCAGTACTTC. Amino acid sequence: CASSWGRQETQYF. The full variable domain, its missing parts supplied by reference TRBV7-9 and TRBJ2-5, is DTGVSQNPRHKITKRGQNVTFRCDPISEHNRLYWYRQTLGQGPEFLTYFQNEAQLEKSRLLSDRFSAERPKGSFSTLEIQRTEQGDSAMYLCASSWGRQETQYFGPGTRLLVL.

The chain has TRBV4-3 and TRBJ2-7, with D tentatively TRBD2 (6 bases). The length of the CDR3 is 16 residues. V lost 4 bases and J 0 bases, leaving 16 bases between the germline ends. Germline-derived CDR1 and CDR2 are LGHNA and YSLEER. The CDR3 DNA is TGCGCCAGCAGCCTCATCGCTAGCGCCGTCTCCTACGAGCAGTACTTC. Translation: CASSLIASAVSYEQYF.

The chain is built from TRBV10-3 and TRBJ1-1, with D maybe TRBD1 (6 bases). Germline CDR1 and CDR2: ENHRY and SYGVKD. Trimming pared 10 bases from V and 2 bases from J, leaving 20 bases between. The CDR3 sequence is 15 residues long. The CDR3 is CATRTDRPENTEAFF. The CDR3 DNA is TGTGCCACCCGGACAGATCGCCCAGAAAACACTGAAGCTTTCTTT.

The chain couples TRBV4-3 to TRBJ1-1; D remains unclear. The germline CDR1 and CDR2 sequences are LGHNA and YSLEER. The CDR3 contains 15 residues. V was cut by 4 bases and J by 1 base, with 13 bases left in between. DNA for the CDR3: TGCGCCAGCAGCCTCTACCGGACGGGGAACACTGAAGCTTTCTTT. Amino acids: CASSLYRTGNTEAFF.

This chain links TRBV5-8 with TRBJ1-5; the D gene is possibly TRBD1 (6 bases). The CDR3 totals 15 residues. The germline V gene has CDR1 SGHTS and CDR2 YDEGEE. V was pared by 3 bases and J by 0 bases, with 10 bases between. The CDR3 spells CASSSGQSSNQPQHF. The CDR3 region has the DNA TGTGCCAGCAGCTCAGGACAGAGTAGCAATCAGCCCCAGCATTTT.

The J gene is TRBJ1-1, the V gene TRBV11-3, with D hard to call. This CDR3 comprises 15 residues. V lost 5 bases and J lost 3, with 16 bases in between. Germline V CDR1 and CDR2: SGHNT, YENEEA. The CDR3 nucleotides are TGTGCCAGCAGCCCTCGGCACCGTGGGTACACTGAAGCTTTCTTT. Residues: CASSPRHRGYTEAFF.

The J gene is TRBJ2-3, the V gene TRBV6-4; 11 nucleotides match TRBD2. The CDR3 is made up of 15 amino acids. CDR1 is MRHNA, CDR2 SNTAGT, per germline. J gave up 4 bases and V 0 bases, and 0 bases lay outside the gene matches. The CDR3 nucleotides read TGTGCCAGCAGTGACTCTAGCGGGGGGGCAGATACGCAGTATTTT. It is translated as CASSDSSGGADTQYF.

This clone was picked up a small number of times. The V and J genes are TRBV2 and TRBJ1-2, with 10 bases fitting TRBD1. The CDR3 totals 14 residues. The V gene end was trimmed by 6 bases and the J gene end by 5 bases; junction bases not matched to a gene: 6. Looked up from germline, CDR1 is SNHLY and CDR2 is FYNNEI. For the CDR3, the DNA is TGTGCCAGCAGACAGGGGACAGGGGTGTATGGCTACACCTTC. Amino acid sequence: CASRQGTGVYGYTF.

This clone was counted a few times. V is TRBV25-1 and J is TRBJ1-1, with D perhaps TRBD1 (5 bases). From germline, CDR1 is MGHDK and CDR2 SYGVNS. Between the trimmed V and J ends, which lost 7 bases and 0 bases, there was a span of 9 bases. There are 13 residues in the CDR3. The CDR3 DNA reads TGTGCCAGCACCCAGGGATTGAACACTGAAGCTTTCTTT. Translating gives CASTQGLNTEAFF. Together with reference TRBV25-1 and TRBJ1-1, the CDR3 gives the full variable domain: EADIYQTPRYLVIGTGKKITLECSQTMGHDKMYWYQQDPGMELHLIHYSYGVNSTEKGDLSSESTVSRIRTEHFPLTLESARPSHTSQYLCASTQGLNTEAFFGQGTRLTVV.

V is TRBV7-2 and J is TRBJ2-5; the D gene is possibly TRBD2 (6 bases). CDR1 is SGHTA and CDR2 is FQGNSA in the germline V gene. This CDR3 has 14 residues. Trimming stripped 5 bases from V and 5 bases from J, with 15 bases between. Here the CDR3 reads CASSPPGRFETQYF. The CDR3 bases are TGTGCCAGCAGCCCCCCTGGGAGGTTCGAGACCCAGTACTTC. Full variable domain (outside the CDR3, taken from reference TRBV7-2 and TRBJ2-5): GAGVSQSPSNKVTEKGKDVELRCDPISGHTALYWYRQSLGQGLEFLIYFQGNSAPDKSGLPSDRFSAERTGGSVSTLTIQRTQQEDSAVYLCASSPPGRFETQYFGPGTRLLVL.

The rearrangement links TRBV11-2 to TRBJ2-7; the D is unclear. Germline loops: CDR1 SGHAT, CDR2 FQNNGV. This CDR3 contains 13 residues. V was cut by 1 base and J by 3 bases, with 7 bases left in between. CDR3: CASSLAEIYEQYF. The CDR3 region has the DNA TGTGCCAGCAGCTTAGCGGAAATCTACGAGCAGTACTTC.

The chain uses TRBV7-2 and TRBJ2-3; D call uncertain. Trimming left V 5 bases short and J 2 bases short, with 14 bases between. The CDR3 runs to 15 residues. The germline V gene has CDR1 SGHTA and CDR2 FQGNSA. The CDR3 region is CASSPNGLYTDTQYF. As DNA, the CDR3 is TGTGCCAGCAGCCCCAACGGATTATACACAGATACGCAGTATTTT.